This T cell receptor beta chain emerged from a study of T cell changes during pregnancy in multiple sclerosis. Repertoires were generated with immunoSEQ multiplex PCR, while TCRdb's copy carries only in-frame clones and drops some. This table has over 25,000 clones, around 91% appearing once. Unmatched junction bases numbered 3, after V lost 6 bases and J lost 3 bases. The CDR3 is 15 residues long. CDR1 is MRHNA and CDR2 is SNTAGT in the germline V gene. The material was CD8+ T cells from peripheral blood mononuclear cells, obtained after pregnancy. The rearrangement links TRBV6-4 to TRBJ2-3; 13 bases are shared with TRBD2. This TCR was sampled from a female donor with multiple sclerosis, enrolled in a pregnancy study. DNA of the CDR3: TGTGCCAGCAGGAGGACTAGCGGGAGTACAGATACGCAGTATTTT. Translating it yields CASRRTSGSTDTQYF.